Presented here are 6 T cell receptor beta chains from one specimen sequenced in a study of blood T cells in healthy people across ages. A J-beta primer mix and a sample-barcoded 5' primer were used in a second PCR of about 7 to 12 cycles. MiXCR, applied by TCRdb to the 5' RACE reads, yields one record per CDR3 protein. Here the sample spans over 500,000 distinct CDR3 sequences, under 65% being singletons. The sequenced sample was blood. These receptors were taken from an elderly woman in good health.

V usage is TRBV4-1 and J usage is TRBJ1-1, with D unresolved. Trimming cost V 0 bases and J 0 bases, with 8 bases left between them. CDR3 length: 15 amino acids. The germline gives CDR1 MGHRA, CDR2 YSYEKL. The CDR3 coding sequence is TGCGCCAGCAGCCAAGATCATCACTTGAACACTGAAGCTTTCTTT. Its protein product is CASSQDHHLNTEAFF.

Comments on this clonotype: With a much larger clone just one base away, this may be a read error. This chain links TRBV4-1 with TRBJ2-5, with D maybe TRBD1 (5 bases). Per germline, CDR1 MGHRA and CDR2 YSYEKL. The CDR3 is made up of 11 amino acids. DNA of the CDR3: TGCGTCAGCAGCACCCAGGGGACCCAGTACTTC. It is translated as CVSSTQGTQYF.

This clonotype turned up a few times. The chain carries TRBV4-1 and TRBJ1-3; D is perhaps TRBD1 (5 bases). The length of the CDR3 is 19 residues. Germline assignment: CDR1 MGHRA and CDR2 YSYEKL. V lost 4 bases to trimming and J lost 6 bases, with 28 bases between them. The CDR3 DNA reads TGCGCCAGCAGCCCCTCTCTGGGGGAACAGGCCGGATTCTTAAACACCATATATTTT. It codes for CASSPSLGEQAGFLNTIYF.

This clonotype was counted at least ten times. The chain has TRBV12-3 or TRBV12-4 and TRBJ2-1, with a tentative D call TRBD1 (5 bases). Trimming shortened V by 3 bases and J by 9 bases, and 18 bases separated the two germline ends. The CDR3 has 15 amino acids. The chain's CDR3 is CASSLGAQARSEQFF. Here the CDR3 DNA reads TGTGCCAGCAGTTTGGGTGCACAGGCGCGGTCTGAGCAGTTCTTC.

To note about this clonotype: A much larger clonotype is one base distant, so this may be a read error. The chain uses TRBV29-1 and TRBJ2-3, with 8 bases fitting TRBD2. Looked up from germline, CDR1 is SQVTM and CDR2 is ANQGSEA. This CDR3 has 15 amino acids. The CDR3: CCVKREPKNRDTQYF. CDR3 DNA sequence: TGCTGCGTCAAGCGGGAGCCCAAGAATAGAGATACGCAGTATTTT.

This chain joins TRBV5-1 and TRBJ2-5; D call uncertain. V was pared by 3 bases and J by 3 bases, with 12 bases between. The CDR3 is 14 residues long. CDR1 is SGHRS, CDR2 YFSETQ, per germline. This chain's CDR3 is CASSSGPSEETQYF. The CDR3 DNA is TGCGCCAGCAGCTCAGGACCCTCCGAAGAGACCCAGTACTTC.